This record covers a single TCR beta chain. Documented time point: after dendritic cell vaccination, including at tumor progression/relapse. PBMC were collected before vaccination, two weeks after the third vaccination, and at progression. TCRdb keeps only in-frame clones here, not all; method: immunoSEQ multiplex PCR. Of around 92,000 clones listed, around 80% are singletons. The data derive from a study of glioma-infiltrating T cells after dendritic cell vaccination. On the study more broadly: Dendritic cells derived from monocytes and pulsed with autologous tumor lysate formed the vaccine. At biweekly intervals, patients got three intradermal dendritic cell vaccine injections.

This TCR came from a human donor with glioblastoma. Sample: blood, taken after dendritic cell vaccination.

The CDR3 DNA reads as TGTGCCAGCAGTGAAGAGGGACTGCAAGAGACCCAGTACTTC. Translating it yields CASSEEGLQETQYF. The chain is built from TRBV25-1 and TRBJ2-5; a weak D match, TRBD2 (6 bases). Germline V lookup: CDR1 MGHDK, CDR2 SYGVNS. The CDR3 totals 14 residues. Between the trimmed V and J ends, which lost 2 bases and 2 bases, there was a span of 9 bases. Combining the CDR3 with reference TRBV25-1 and TRBJ2-5 gives the whole variable domain EADIYQTPRYLVIGTGKKITLECSQTMGHDKMYWYQQDPGMELHLIHYSYGVNSTEKGDLSSESTVSRIRTEHFPLTLESARPSHTSQYLCASSEEGLQETQYFGPGTRLLVL.